The rows below give T cell receptor beta chains drawn from one sample of a study of blood T cell repertoires in COVID-19. TCRdb keeps only in-frame clones here, not all; method: immunoSEQ multiplex PCR. The sample lists 270,000 or so clones, around nine tenths occurring once. Input material: PBMCs or T cells enriched from blood (not recorded which). Every receptor here comes from a woman under 30 who had recovered from COVID-19. The CDR3 runs from the conserved cysteine through the conserved F or W. D genes are given only for firm matches. The listing skips clone size in some rows; elsewhere it reads once, few, many or a size class.

j_call v_call cdr3_length clone_size d_call cdr3_nt cdr3_aa
TRBJ2-2 TRBV27 15 . . TGTGCCAGCAGTTTTTTTGCAGGGAAGACCGGGGAGCTGTTTTTT CASSFFAGKTGELFF
TRBJ1-2 TRBV5-4 14 many . TGTGCCAGCAGTCTTGACGGAGCTAACTATGGCTACACCTTC CASSLDGANYGYTF
TRBJ1-2 TRBV3-1/TRBV3-2 15 . . TGTGCCAGCAGCCAGGACAGTAGTTCAAACTATGGCTACACCTTC CASSQDSSSNYGYTF
TRBJ2-1 TRBV5-6 16 . TRBD2 TGTGCCAGCAGCACCGGACTAGCGGGAGTGGGAAATGAGCAGTTCTTC CASSTGLAGVGNEQFF
TRBJ1-1 TRBV6-2/TRBV6-3 13 . . TGTGCCAGCAGTCCACGACAGAACACTGAAGCTTTCTTT CASSPRQNTEAFF
TRBJ2-2 TRBV29-1 15 . TRBD1 TGCAGCGTGAAGGGGGCCAAACCGAACACCGGGGAGCTGTTTTTT CSVKGAKPNTGELFF
TRBJ2-2 TRBV3-1/TRBV3-2 17 . . TGTGCCAGCAGCCCGGGGACATTCATTTCGAACACCGGGGAGCTGTTTTTT CASSPGTFISNTGELFF
TRBJ2-7 TRBV11-2 14 . . TGTGCCAGCAGCGCCAGACCAGGGGACGACGAGCAGTACTTC CASSARPGDDEQYF
TRBJ1-5 TRBV3-1/TRBV3-2 14 few . TGTGCCAGCAGCCAAGAATTGGCAGATCAGCCCCAGCATTTT CASSQELADQPQHF
TRBJ2-7 TRBV12-3/TRBV12-4 13 . . TGTGCCAGCAGTTTTTCAGGGTCCGGCGAGCAGTACTTC CASSFSGSGEQYF
TRBJ2-5 TRBV11-2 14 . . TGTGCCAGCAACACTGGAGGTCCACGAGAGACCCAGTACTTC CASNTGGPRETQYF
TRBJ1-1 TRBV27 14 once TRBD1 TGTGCCAGCAGTTTATCGGGACAGCCCAGGGAAGCTTTCTTT CASSLSGQPREAFF
TRBJ2-3 TRBV7-2 14 few . TGTGCCAGCAGCCCGGGACACAGCACAGATACGCAGTATTTT CASSPGHSTDTQYF
TRBJ2-3 TRBV27 16 . TRBD2 TGTGCCAGCAGCCTAAACCCAGCGGGAAATCTGTATACGCAGTATTTT CASSLNPAGNLYTQYF
TRBJ2-1 TRBV27 16 . TRBD2 TGTGCCAGCTTGAGCGGGAGCCCCCCGAATAACAATGAGCAGTTCTTC CASLSGSPPNNNEQFF
TRBJ1-5 TRBV5-1 14 . TRBD1 TGCGCCAGCAGCCCGACAGGGGGAGGACAGCCCCAGCATTTT CASSPTGGGQPQHF
TRBJ2-3 TRBV29-1 15 . . TGCAGCGTTGAAGCAAGCGGGGGACAGGGAGATACGCAGTATTTT CSVEASGGQGDTQYF
TRBJ2-3 TRBV3-1/TRBV3-2 15 once . TGTGCCAGCAGCCAAGACCCAAGGGGTGGAGATACGCAGTATTTT CASSQDPRGGDTQYF
TRBJ1-2 TRBV27 14 medium-sized TRBD1 TGTGCCAGCAGTTTTGACAGGGAGAAAACTCGGATCACCTTC CASSFDREKTRITF
TRBJ1-5 TRBV6-1 15 . TRBD1 TGTGCCAGCAGTGAACACAGGGGAAGCAATCAGCCCCAGCATTTT CASSEHRGSNQPQHF
TRBJ2-6 TRBV19 16 . . TGTGCCAGTAGTGGGGGGACAGTAGCTGGGGCCAACGTCCTGACTTTC CASSGGTVAGANVLTF
TRBJ1-5 TRBV30 14 . . TGTGCCTGGAGTGGGGGCCTTAGCAATCAGCCCCAGCATTTT CAWSGGLSNQPQHF
TRBJ2-7 TRBV6-5 15 few TRBD2 TGTGCCAGCAGGCGCCGTAGCGGGAGGCAGTACGAGCAGTACTTC CASRRRSGRQYEQYF
TRBJ1-2 TRBV7-9 15 . TRBD1 TGTGCCAGCAGCTTACAACAGGGGGCAAGGCATGGCTACACCTTC CASSLQQGARHGYTF
TRBJ1-4 TRBV25-1 15 . . TGTGCCAGCAGATCCGGTGTTACAAGGGGGGAAAAACTGTTTTTT CASRSGVTRGEKLFF
TRBJ1-2 TRBV29-1 11 . . TGCAGCGTTGCCAGGGACTATGGCTACACCTTC CSVARDYGYTF
TRBJ2-1 TRBV7-3 15 few TRBD1 TGTGCCAGCAGCCCGGGACAGGGGTCCTACAATGAGCAGTTCTTC CASSPGQGSYNEQFF
TRBJ2-7 TRBV27 14 . TRBD1 TGTGCCAGCAGTTTAGGGGACAGTAACTACGAGCAGTACTTC CASSLGDSNYEQYF
TRBJ1-5 TRBV19 17 . . TGTGCCAGTAGTCCACGAGGTACAGGGAACTTACGACAGCCCCAGCATTTT CASSPRGTGNLRQPQHF
TRBJ1-3 TRBV11-2 16 . . TGTGCCAGCACCGTTCTTAGTCCAGGGACTGGAAACACCATATATTTT CASTVLSPGTGNTIYF
TRBJ2-7 TRBV4-3 19 . . TGCGCCAGCAGCCTCTTCCCTGCGGGATCAGGGGGGCCAAGTGCCGAGCAGTACTTC CASSLFPAGSGGPSAEQYF
TRBJ2-1 TRBV27 16 . TRBD2 TGTGCCAGCTCAATCCTACTAGCGGGAGGGCCCAATGAGCAGTTCTTC CASSILLAGGPNEQFF